This T cell receptor (beta chain) was identified in a study of blood T cell repertoires in COVID-19. The wider study: T cells, B-cell-depleted T cells, or PBMCs provided the cDNA or gDNA that served as material.

The germline V gene has CDR1 SGHAT and CDR2 FQNNGV. The CDR3 contains 16 residues. Unmatched junction bases numbered 10, after V lost 5 bases and J lost 7 bases. Sequencing was performed with immunoSEQ multiplex PCR; in TCRdb, only in-frame clones are kept and a portion is missing. The sample shows some 120,000 clones, 84% of them seen only once. The chain recombines TRBV11-2 with TRBJ2-1; 11 positions agree with TRBD1. The TCR was taken from a woman aged 25 to 39 who had recovered from COVID-19. The sequencing sample was made of peripheral blood. The CDR3 spells CASSLRTGGALNEQFF. The CDR3 DNA reads as TGTGCCAGCAGCCTCCGGACAGGGGGCGCATTGAATGAGCAGTTCTTC.